The next 2 T cell receptor beta chains were all read from a single sample in a study of shared clonotypes between healthy human individuals. TCRdb's table, derived via immunoSEQ multiplex PCR, lists solely in-frame clones and lacks some. The sample lists over 950,000 clones, around three quarters occurring once. Sequenced material: memory CD4+ T cells from PBMCs. Subset noted: CD45RA-negative fraction. All receptors come from a man between 18 and 29 years old in good health. Some clones in this sample may be carry-over from other donors' samples.

Here the CDR3 reads CASSLTGAISGNTIYF. As DNA, the CDR3 is TGTGCCAGCAGCTTAACAGGGGCGATCTCTGGAAACACCATATATTTT. The chain has TRBV7-2 and TRBJ1-3, with 7 bases fitting TRBD1. After removal of 2 bases from V and 0 bases from J, the junction contained 4 bases not matched to a gene. CDR1 is SGHTA, CDR2 FQGNSA, per germline. The CDR3 is 16 residues long.

The chain has TRBV19 and TRBJ2-3, with 14 bases identical to TRBD2. CDR1 and CDR2 from the germline V gene are LNHDA and SQIVND (reference sequence). Trimming took 1 base from V and 3 from J; bases not matched to a gene: 9. CDR3 length equals 19 residues. CDR3 region: CASSIGVPGLAGATDTQYF. The CDR3 bases are TGTGCCAGTAGTATAGGGGTTCCGGGACTAGCGGGAGCTACAGATACGCAGTATTTT.